The clone carrying this T cell receptor (beta chain) has ten or more counts. Its antigen is not identified. These data belong to a study of CD8 T cells in ankylosing spondylitis. Library preparation for TCR beta used quantitative 5'-RACE with molecular barcodes. TCRdb fed the 5' RACE reads into MiXCR, producing one record per CDR3 protein. This sample has roughly 170,000 distinct CDR3 sequences, with 9.8% found just once. Trimming stripped 0 bases from V and 8 bases from J, with 11 bases between. CDR1 is SQVTM and CDR2 is ANQGSEA in the germline V gene. The length of the CDR3 is 13 residues. Study observations and caveats: Several of the motif variants were reported before in synovial fluid and blood from reactive arthritis. Characteristic of ankylosing spondylitis blood, it appeared, was a TCR beta motif comprising several highly homologous variants.

The rearrangement joins TRBV29-1 to TRBJ2-1; D unclear. Sequenced input: blood, either unsorted or a sorted T cell fraction (not recorded which). This TCR was recovered from a female donor with ankylosing spondylitis or in good health (not recorded which). The CDR3 DNA reads TGCAGCGTTGAAGAGGGAAAGGCCCATGAGCAGTTCTTC. As protein: CSVEEGKAHEQFF.